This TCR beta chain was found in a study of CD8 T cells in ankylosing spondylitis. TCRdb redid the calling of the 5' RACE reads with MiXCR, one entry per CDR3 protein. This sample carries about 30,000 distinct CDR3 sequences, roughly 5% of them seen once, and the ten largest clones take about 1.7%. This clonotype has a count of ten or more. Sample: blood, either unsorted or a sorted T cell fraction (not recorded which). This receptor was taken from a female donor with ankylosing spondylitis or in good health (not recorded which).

CDR3 DNA sequence: TGTGCCAGCAGCGTAGGAACGGGGGGGCCGTTAGAGACCCAGTACTTC. Translating it yields CASSVGTGGPLETQYF. The V and J genes are TRBV9 and TRBJ2-5, with 8 nucleotides matching TRBD2. Looked up from germline, CDR1 is SGDLS and CDR2 is YYNGEE. The CDR3 sequence is 16 residues long. The junction had 8 bases not matched to a gene; V was cut back by 0 bases and J by 4 bases.